The following is a T cell receptor (beta chain) sequence with its context. The sample belongs to a study of blood T cell repertoires in COVID-19. Across the whole study: COVID-19 samples from acute and convalescent phases originated in the United States, Italy and Spain. PBMCs, B-cell-depleted T cells, or T cells were the source of the cDNA or gDNA that made up the material.

Methods used by the authors: Scientists estimated how many nucleated cells there were by amplifying reference gene primers. Assay: immunoSEQ multiplex PCR; the TCRdb copy retains only in-frame clones and omits some. Clone size and V and J calls were adopted from that table, with D and trimming inferred from the DNA. The sample carries 280,000 or so clones, around four fifths recorded once. This TCR derives from a woman in her forties or fifties who had recovered from COVID-19. Source material: peripheral blood.

The chain's CDR3 is CASSLGGVPGANVLTF. DNA of the CDR3: TGTGCCAGCAGCTTAGGCGGGGTCCCTGGGGCCAACGTCCTGACTTTC. The J gene is TRBJ2-6, the V gene TRBV7-9; TRBD2 might be the D (6 bases). The length of the CDR3 is 16 residues. Trimming took off 1 base at V and 2 bases at J, with 9 bases between the two ends. The germline V gene has CDR1 SEHNR and CDR2 FQNEAQ (reference sequence).